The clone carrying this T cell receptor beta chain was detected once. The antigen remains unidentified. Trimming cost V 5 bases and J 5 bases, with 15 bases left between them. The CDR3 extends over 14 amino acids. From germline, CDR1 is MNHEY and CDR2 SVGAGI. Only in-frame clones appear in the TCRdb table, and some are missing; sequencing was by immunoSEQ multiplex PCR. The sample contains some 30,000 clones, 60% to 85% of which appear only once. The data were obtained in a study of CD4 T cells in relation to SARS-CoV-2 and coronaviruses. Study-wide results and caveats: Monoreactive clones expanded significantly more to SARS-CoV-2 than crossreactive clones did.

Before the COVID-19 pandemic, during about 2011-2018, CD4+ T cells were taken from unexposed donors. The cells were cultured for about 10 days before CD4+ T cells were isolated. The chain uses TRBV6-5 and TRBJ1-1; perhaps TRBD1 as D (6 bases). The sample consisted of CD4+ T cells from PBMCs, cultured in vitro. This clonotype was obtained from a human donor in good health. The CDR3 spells CASSLNAQGTEAFF. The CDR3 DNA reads TGTGCCAGCAGTCTTAACGCCCAGGGGACTGAAGCTTTCTTT.